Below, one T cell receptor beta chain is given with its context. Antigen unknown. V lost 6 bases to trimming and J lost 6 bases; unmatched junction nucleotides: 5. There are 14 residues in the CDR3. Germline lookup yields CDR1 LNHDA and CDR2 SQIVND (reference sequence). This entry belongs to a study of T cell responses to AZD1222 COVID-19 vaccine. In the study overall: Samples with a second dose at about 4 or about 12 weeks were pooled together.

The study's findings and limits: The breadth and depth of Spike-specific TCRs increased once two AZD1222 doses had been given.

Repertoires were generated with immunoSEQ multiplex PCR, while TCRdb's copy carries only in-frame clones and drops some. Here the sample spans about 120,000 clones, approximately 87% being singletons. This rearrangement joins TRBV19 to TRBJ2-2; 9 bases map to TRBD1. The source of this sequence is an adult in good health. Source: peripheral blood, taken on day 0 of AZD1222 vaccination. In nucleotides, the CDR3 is TGTGCCAGTAGGTCGGGACAGGGACCCGGGGAGCTGTTTTTT. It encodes CASRSGQGPGELFF.